This T cell receptor beta chain was recorded in a study of blood T cell repertoires in COVID-19. Measured with immunoSEQ multiplex PCR; TCRdb has only the in-frame clones, and not every one. The table records tens of thousands of clones, approximately 79% of them present only once. Note on this clone: This same CDR3 is encoded by further DNA sequences in the sample.

Germline V lookup: CDR1 SNHLY, CDR2 FYNNEI. V shed 6 bases and J 2 bases; nucleotides not matched to a gene: 6. The CDR3 is 14 amino acids. The sequenced material came from peripheral blood. This clonotype was obtained from a woman between 50 and 59 years old with acute or convalescent COVID-19. The chain combines TRBV2 with TRBJ1-1; 7 bases map to TRBD1. The CDR3 sequence: CASRPRQGNTEAFF. Here the CDR3 DNA reads TGTGCCAGCAGACCAAGACAGGGTAACACTGAAGCTTTCTTT.